The entry below gives a single T cell receptor beta chain sequence along with its context. This entry is derived from a study of blood T cell repertoires in COVID-19. About the study: PBMCs, B-cell-depleted T cells, or T cells provided the cDNA or gDNA that made up the material.

Assay used: immunoSEQ multiplex PCR; TCRdb lists only in-frame clones, some missing. Here the sample spans about 310,000 clones, approximately 90% being singletons. Germline CDR1 and CDR2: LNHDA and SQIVND (reference sequence). The CDR3 sequence is 13 residues long. V was cut by 4 bases and J by 6 bases, with 10 bases left in between. This chain links TRBV19 with TRBJ2-1, with a tentative D call TRBD1 (6 bases). Sequencing used PBMCs or T cells enriched from blood (not recorded which). The origin of this receptor is a woman aged 18-29 years who had recovered from COVID-19. The CDR3 sequence: CASSRGPINEQFF. In nucleotides, the CDR3 is TGTGCCAGTAGTAGGGGGCCTATCAATGAGCAGTTCTTC.